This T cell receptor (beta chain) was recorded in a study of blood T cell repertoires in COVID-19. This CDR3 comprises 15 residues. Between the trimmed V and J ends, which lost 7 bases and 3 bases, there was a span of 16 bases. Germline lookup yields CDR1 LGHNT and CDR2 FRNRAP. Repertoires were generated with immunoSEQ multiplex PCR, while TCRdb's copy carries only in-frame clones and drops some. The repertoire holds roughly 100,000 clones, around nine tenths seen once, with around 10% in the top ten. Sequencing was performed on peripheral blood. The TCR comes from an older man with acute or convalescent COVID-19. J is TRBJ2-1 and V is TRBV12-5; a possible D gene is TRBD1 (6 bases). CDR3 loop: CASANLRGSYNEQFF. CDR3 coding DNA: TGTGCTAGTGCCAACCTCAGGGGAAGCTACAATGAGCAGTTCTTC.